This is a list of T cell receptor beta chains from one sample in a study of blood T cell repertoires in COVID-19. Sequencing used immunoSEQ multiplex PCR; TCRdb keeps in-frame clones, though not all of them. The sample has approximately 31,000 clones; 89% are singletons. The sample taken for sequencing was peripheral blood. These TCRs come from a man older than 75 with acute or convalescent COVID-19. Each CDR3 is given with its conserved first and last residue. The order of the fields is V gene, D gene, J gene, clone size, CDR3 DNA, CDR3 protein. D genes are given only for firm matches. Not every row has a clone size; where given, it reads once, few, many or a size class.

TRBV28,TRBD1,TRBJ1-2,once,TGTGCCAGCAGTCCAGGACAGGGGGTGGGTGGCTACACCTTC,CASSPGQGVGGYTF
TRBV3-1/TRBV3-2,TRBD2,TRBJ2-1,NA,TGTGCCAGCAGCCGCGGGGAACTAGCGGGAAACAATGAGCAGTTCTTC,CASSRGELAGNNEQFF
TRBV7-2,TRBD1,TRBJ2-7,NA,TGTGCCAGCAGCTTAGAAGCAGGGGGCTCGTACGAGCAGTACTTC,CASSLEAGGSYEQYF
TRBV5-1,NA,TRBJ2-2,NA,TGCGCCAGCAGCTTGACAGGGTTCAGCACCGGGGAGCTGTTTTTT,CASSLTGFSTGELFF
TRBV3-1/TRBV3-2,NA,TRBJ2-7,NA,TGTGCCAGCAGCCAAGACCTCGACAACCACTACGAGCAGTACTTC,CASSQDLDNHYEQYF
TRBV7-9,NA,TRBJ2-1,NA,TGTGCCAGCAGCTACGGAGGGAGCTCCTACAATGAGCAGTTCTTC,CASSYGGSSYNEQFF
TRBV6-4,TRBD2,TRBJ2-2,few,TGTGCCAGCAGTCCCGGGACTAGTGACACCGGGGAGCTGTTTTTT,CASSPGTSDTGELFF
TRBV5-6,TRBD2,TRBJ2-1,NA,TGTGCCAGCAGCTTGGAAGCTAGCGGGATTCGCGTTGGGCAGTTCTTC,CASSLEASGIRVGQFF
TRBV7-2,NA,TRBJ2-1,NA,TGTGCCAGCAGCTTAGAAGGTAGCGGTTACAATGAGCAGTTCTTC,CASSLEGSGYNEQFF
TRBV30,TRBD1,TRBJ1-4,NA,TGTGCCTATGATGGACAGGGAGGACCGAATGAAAAACTGTTTTTT,CAYDGQGGPNEKLFF
TRBV6-1,NA,TRBJ1-2,NA,TGTGCCAGCAGTGAAGATGGTTTCCAGGGACACCGGGGCTACACCTTC,CASSEDGFQGHRGYTF
TRBV28,TRBD1,TRBJ1-1,NA,TGTGCCAGCATCGGGACAGGGCATGCTTTCTTT,CASIGTGHAFF
TRBV5-1,TRBD2,TRBJ2-1,NA,TGCGCCAGCAGCTCAGGTGGCGGGAGCTACAATGAGCAGTTCTTC,CASSSGGGSYNEQFF
TRBV7-9,NA,TRBJ2-2,once,TGTGCCAGCAGCTCCTCGGGGGCCGGGGAGCTGTTTTTT,CASSSSGAGELFF
TRBV15,TRBD2,TRBJ2-5,once,TGTGCCACCAGCAGAGATGGGCTAGCGGGAGTTGAGACCCAGTACTTC,CATSRDGLAGVETQYF
TRBV5-6,TRBD1,TRBJ2-7,NA,TGTGCCAGCAGCTTGGTTGGGACAGGGACCCACGAGCAGTACTTC,CASSLVGTGTHEQYF
TRBV6-5,TRBD1,TRBJ2-7,NA,TGTGCCAGTTTCTCGGGACAGGGATCCTACGAGCAGTACTTC,CASFSGQGSYEQYF
TRBV7-8,NA,TRBJ1-2,once,TGTGCCAGCAGCTTATCGGGGGGACCCCTTAACTATGGCTACACCTTC,CASSLSGGPLNYGYTF
TRBV27,NA,TRBJ1-4,NA,TGTGCCAGCAGGTTACTTGCAACTAATGAAAAACTGTTTTTT,CASRLLATNEKLFF
TRBV5-6,TRBD1,TRBJ1-1,NA,TGTGCCAGCAGCACCCCAGGGGGGATATCTGAAGCTTTCTTT,CASSTPGGISEAFF
TRBV7-5,NA,TRBJ1-1,NA,TGTGCCGCATTACCGGGCCCGGGTCCCGGGGGGCCAGCTTTCTTT,CAALPGPGPGGPAFF
TRBV5-1,NA,TRBJ1-6,once,TGCGCCAGCAGCTCGAGCTCCTATAATTCACCCCTCCACTTT,CASSSSSYNSPLHF
TRBV20-1,NA,TRBJ1-3,NA,TGCAGTGCTAGACAGGGTGGGACCATATATTTT,CSARQGGTIYF
TRBV27,NA,TRBJ2-2,NA,TGTGCCAGCAGTCCCCGGGCGGGAACCGGGGAGCTGTTTTTT,CASSPRAGTGELFF
TRBV2,TRBD1,TRBJ2-6,NA,TGTGCCAGCAGTGCCGAATTTACAGGGGGCTGGGCCAACGTCCTGACTTTC,CASSAEFTGGWANVLTF
TRBV5-5,NA,TRBJ2-5,NA,TGTGCCAGCAGCTTGAGGGCCGGGATAAGAGAGACCCAGTACTTC,CASSLRAGIRETQYF
TRBV30,NA,TRBJ2-2,NA,TGTGCCTGGAGGGCGGAGGCCGGGGAGCTGTTTTTT,CAWRAEAGELFF
TRBV20-1,NA,TRBJ2-1,NA,TGCAGTGCTAGAGGGGCGGGCGAGCAGTTCTTC,CSARGAGEQFF
TRBV11-3,TRBD1,TRBJ2-1,NA,TGTGCCAGCAGCCCCGGACAGGGATTGTATGAGCAGTTCTTC,CASSPGQGLYEQFF